These 13 T cell receptor beta chains share one sample of origin, sequenced in a study of human T cells and chemical hapten exposure. TCRdb re-called the RACE reads with MiXCR, one entry per CDR3 protein. The sample lists 73,000 or so distinct CDR3 sequences; roughly 8.5% were seen once. Specified time point: patch test 2, 6 weeks after DPC sensitization. The treatment denotes: therapeutic diphenylcyclopropenone sensitization with weekly scalp DPC. The specimen comprised whole blood, sampled in connection with sensitization to the hapten diphenylcyclopropenone (DPC). Receptor source: a woman aged 45-65 years with alopecia areata. Some clones in this sample may be carry-over from other donors' samples.

The V gene is TRBV6-2 or TRBV6-3, the J gene TRBJ1-2, with D tentatively TRBD1 (6 bases). The germline gives CDR1 MNHEY, CDR2 SVGEGT. CDR3 size: 12 residues. V was trimmed by 6 bases and J by 5 bases, leaving 10 bases between them. The CDR3 DNA reads TGTGCCAGCAGCTTTACAGGGTATGGCTACACCTTC. Protein product: CASSFTGYGYTF.

This clonotype was detected a few times. The chain employs TRBV5-1 and TRBJ2-7; 7 bases are shared with TRBD2. V shed 5 bases, J shed 5 bases, and the junction held 13 bases outside the gene matches. Germline loops: CDR1 SGHRS, CDR2 YFSETQ. The CDR3 has 15 residues. The CDR3 nucleotides are TGCGCCAGCAGTCGGGTGTTGGCGGGAGATAACGAGCAGTACTTC. This sequence encodes CASSRVLAGDNEQYF.

The CDR3, as DNA: TGTGCCAGCAGCCCCCAAAATTGGGGACTAGACACAGATACGCAGTATTTT. Protein product: CASSPQNWGLDTDTQYF. The rearrangement joins TRBV9 to TRBJ2-3; 8 nucleotides align to TRBD2. CDR3 length: 17 amino acids. The trim removed 4 bases at V and 2 bases at J, leaving 12 bases unmatched. Germline V gene data show CDR1 as SGDLS and CDR2 as YYNGEE.

The chain recombines TRBV6-1 with TRBJ2-7, with D possibly being TRBD1 (5 bases). The CDR3 loop spans 12 amino acids. Germline assignment: CDR1 MNHNS and CDR2 SASEGT. The V gene lost 2 bases and the J gene lost 7 bases, with 9 bases spanning the gap. The CDR3 coding sequence is TGTGCCAGCAGTGAAAGGGGTGGAGAGCAGTACTTC. Protein: CASSERGGEQYF.

This chain connects TRBV7-2 to TRBJ2-2; D assignment may be TRBD1 or TRBD2 (7 bases each). The CDR3 is made up of 16 amino acids. V was clipped by 8 bases and J by 5 bases, with 21 bases between them. CDR1 SGHTA and CDR2 FQGNSA come from the germline V gene. CDR3 bases: TGTGCCAGCGGTCCCCGACAGGGAGGGATGACCGGGGAGCTGTTTTTT. The encoded protein is CASGPRQGGMTGELFF. The full variable domain, with the rest looked up from reference TRBV7-2 and TRBJ2-2, is GAGVSQSPSNKVTEKGKDVELRCDPISGHTALYWYRQSLGQGLEFLIYFQGNSAPDKSGLPSDRFSAERTGGSVSTLTIQRTQQEDSAVYLCASGPRQGGMTGELFFGEGSRLTVL.

This clonotype was counted only a few times. The chain employs TRBV4-1 and TRBJ2-3; TRBD2 agrees at 8 bases. V lost 4 bases, J lost 5 bases, and 8 bases stayed unmatched. Germline V gene lookup returns CDR1 MGHRA and CDR2 YSYEKL. The CDR3 totals 15 residues. The CDR3 loop reads CASSPGGRSVDTQYF. The CDR3 region has the DNA TGCGCCAGCAGCCCCGGCGGGAGGAGTGTAGATACGCAGTATTTT.

V is TRBV4-3 and J is TRBJ2-1; D uncertain. Germline loops: CDR1 LGHNA, CDR2 YSLEER. CDR3 length equals 14 residues. The ends were cut back, 0 bases at V and 7 bases at J, with 10 bases in the middle. For the CDR3, the DNA is TGCGCCAGCAGCCAAGATCTTGGTGGGAATGAGCAGTTCTTC. Amino acid sequence: CASSQDLGGNEQFF.

The chain recombines TRBV6-5 with TRBJ1-1, with D unresolved. The CDR3 runs 13 residues. V dropped 8 bases and J dropped 0 bases, with 10 bases sitting between them. Per germline, CDR1 MNHEY and CDR2 SVGAGI. This CDR3 reads CASLSLMNTEAFF. The CDR3, as DNA: TGTGCCAGCCTCAGCCTGATGAACACTGAAGCTTTCTTT.

The sample holds a few counts of this clonotype. This chain links TRBV3-1 with TRBJ2-4, with D tentatively TRBD2 (5 bases). The germline CDR1 and CDR2 sequences are LGHDT and YNNKEL (reference sequence). The length of the CDR3 is 17 residues. V was cut by 4 bases and J by 5 bases, with 21 bases left in between. The CDR3 protein is CASSPRPGRVGENIQYF. CDR3 nucleotides: TGTGCCAGCAGCCCCCGGCCGGGAAGGGTCGGCGAAAACATTCAGTACTTC.

The table lists this clonotype with a few counts. The rearrangement links TRBV2 to TRBJ1-5; no definite D call. The CDR3 is 15 residues long. From germline, CDR1 is SNHLY and CDR2 FYNNEI. V was shortened by 4 bases and J by 3 bases, with 13 bases between the two germline ends. The CDR3 spells CASSGVGGSNQPQHF. In DNA form, the CDR3 reads TGTGCCAGCAGTGGGGTAGGAGGATCCAATCAGCCCCAGCATTTT.

This clonotype was seen a handful of times. The CDR3 DNA follows: TGTGCCAGGCTACAGGGGTCCTACGAGCAGTACTTC. This gives the protein CARLQGSYEQYF. The genes are TRBV6-6 and TRBJ2-7; 7 bases map to TRBD1. This CDR3 spans 12 amino acids. Germline CDR1 reads MNHNY; CDR2 reads SVGAGI (reference sequence). Unmatched junction bases numbered 3, after V lost 9 bases and J lost 1 base.

This clonotype was detected only a few times. The rearrangement joins TRBV6-6 to TRBJ2-1; 7 bases are a match to TRBD1. The V segment lost 4 bases and the J segment 3 bases; nucleotides outside the gene matches: 9. Germline V gene lookup returns CDR1 MNHNY and CDR2 SVGAGI (reference sequence). The CDR3 extends over 16 amino acids. CDR3 residues: CASSLPDRESYNEQFF. The CDR3, as DNA: TGTGCCAGCAGTTTACCTGACAGGGAGAGCTACAATGAGCAGTTCTTC.

The chain uses TRBV12-3 or TRBV12-4 and TRBJ2-1; TRBD2 agrees at 11 bases. The V and J ends lost 7 bases and 0 bases, in that order; junction bases with no gene match: 11. The CDR3 consists of 18 residues. CDR3 in amino acids: CASKGGLAGLSSYNEQFF. The CDR3 DNA sequence: TGTGCCAGCAAAGGCGGACTAGCGGGCCTGAGCTCCTACAATGAGCAGTTCTTC.